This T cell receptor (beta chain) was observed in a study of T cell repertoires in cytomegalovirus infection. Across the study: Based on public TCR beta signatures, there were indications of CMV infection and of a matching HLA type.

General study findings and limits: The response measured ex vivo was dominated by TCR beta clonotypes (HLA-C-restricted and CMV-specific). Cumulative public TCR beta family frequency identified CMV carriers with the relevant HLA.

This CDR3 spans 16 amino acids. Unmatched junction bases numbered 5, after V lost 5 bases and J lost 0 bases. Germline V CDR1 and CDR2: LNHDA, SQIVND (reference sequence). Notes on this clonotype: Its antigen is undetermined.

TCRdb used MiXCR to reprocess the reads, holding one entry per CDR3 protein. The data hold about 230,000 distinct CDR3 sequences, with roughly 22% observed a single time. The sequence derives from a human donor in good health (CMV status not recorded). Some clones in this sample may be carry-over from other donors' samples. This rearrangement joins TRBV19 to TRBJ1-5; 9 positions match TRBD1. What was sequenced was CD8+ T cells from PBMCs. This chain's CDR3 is CASSFGQGYSNQPQHF. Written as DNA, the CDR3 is TGTGCCAGTAGTTTCGGACAGGGGTATAGCAATCAGCCCCAGCATTTT.